The clone carrying this T cell receptor beta chain came up a few times. Its target is unknown. One end of the junction varies from germline; a read error may be responsible. CDR1 is SGHRS, CDR2 YFSETQ, per germline. The CDR3 is made up of 15 amino acids. These data come from a study of cytomegalovirus exposure and HLA in healthy donors. General study points: Most subjects' HLA-A and HLA-B alleles were reportedly predicted from TCR beta sequences.

PCR primers comprised 60 Vbeta and 13 Jbeta primers. Profiling relied on immunoSEQ multiplex PCR, and the TCRdb table lists in-frame clones only, not all of them. The sample records around 180,000 clones, more than 70% being singletons. The sequence came from a boy aged 5 to 17 in good health and CMV-seronegative. This chain uses TRBV5-1 with TRBJ1-1, with a possible D match to TRBD1 (6 bases). The sample comprised PBMCs. The CDR3, as DNA: TGCGCCAGCAGCACCCCCGGGACACTGAACAATGAAGCTTTCTTT. Its protein product is CASSTPGTLNNEAFF.